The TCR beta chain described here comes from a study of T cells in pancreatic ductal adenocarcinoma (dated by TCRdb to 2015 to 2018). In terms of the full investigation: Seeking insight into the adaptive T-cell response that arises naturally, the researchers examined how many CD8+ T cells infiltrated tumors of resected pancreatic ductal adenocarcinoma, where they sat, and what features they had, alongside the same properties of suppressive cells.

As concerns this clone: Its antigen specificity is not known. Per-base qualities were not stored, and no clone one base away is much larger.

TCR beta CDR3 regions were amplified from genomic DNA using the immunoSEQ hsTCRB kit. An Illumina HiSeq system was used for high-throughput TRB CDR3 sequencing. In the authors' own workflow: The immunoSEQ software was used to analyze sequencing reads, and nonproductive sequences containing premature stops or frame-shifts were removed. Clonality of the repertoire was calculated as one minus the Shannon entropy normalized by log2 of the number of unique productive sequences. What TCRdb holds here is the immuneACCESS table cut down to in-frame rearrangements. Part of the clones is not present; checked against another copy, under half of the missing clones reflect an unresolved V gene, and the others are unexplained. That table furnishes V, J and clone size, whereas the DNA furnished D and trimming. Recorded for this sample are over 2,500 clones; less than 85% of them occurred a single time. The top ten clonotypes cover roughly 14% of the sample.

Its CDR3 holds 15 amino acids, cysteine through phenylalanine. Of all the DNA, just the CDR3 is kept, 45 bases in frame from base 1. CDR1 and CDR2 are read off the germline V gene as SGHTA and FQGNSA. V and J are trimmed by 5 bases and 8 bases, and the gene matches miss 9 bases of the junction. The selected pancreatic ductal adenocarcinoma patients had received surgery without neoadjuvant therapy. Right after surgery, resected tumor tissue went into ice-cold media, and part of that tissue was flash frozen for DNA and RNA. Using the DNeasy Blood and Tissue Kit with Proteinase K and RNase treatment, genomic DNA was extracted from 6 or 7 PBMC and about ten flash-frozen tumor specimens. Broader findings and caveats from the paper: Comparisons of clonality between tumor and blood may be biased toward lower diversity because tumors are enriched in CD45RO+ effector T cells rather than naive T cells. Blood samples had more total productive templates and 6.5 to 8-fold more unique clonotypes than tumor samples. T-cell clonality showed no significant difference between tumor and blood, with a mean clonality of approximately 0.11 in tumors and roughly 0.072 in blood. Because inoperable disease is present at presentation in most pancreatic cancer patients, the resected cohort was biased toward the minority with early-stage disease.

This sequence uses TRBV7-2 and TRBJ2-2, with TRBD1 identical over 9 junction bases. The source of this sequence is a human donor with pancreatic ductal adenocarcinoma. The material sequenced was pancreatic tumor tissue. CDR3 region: CASSDGQGSSGELFF. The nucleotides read TGTGCCAGCAGCGACGGACAGGGGAGTTCGGGGGAGCTGTTTTTT.